The T cell receptor beta chain described here comes from a study of cytomegalovirus exposure and HLA in healthy donors. Primers: 60 Vbeta forward and 13 Jbeta reverse. Only in-frame clones appear in the TCRdb table, and some are missing; sequencing was by immunoSEQ multiplex PCR. The repertoire holds under 120,000 clones, approximately 66% seen once, with about a tenth in the top ten. V shed 2 bases and J 2 bases; nucleotides not matched to a gene: 3. Germline V gene sequence: CDR1 SGHRS, CDR2 YFSETQ. The CDR3 runs 16 residues. Regarding this clone: Its antigen is not identified.

Points from the study as a whole: Within an earlier analysis, most TCR beta V segments proved productive either about 90% or about 30% of the time. Association of around 17,000 TCR beta sequences with HLA alleles was found at 0.05 false discovery rate in a later analysis. Because they were indistinguishable, some V segments, including TRBV6-2 and TRBV6-3, were excluded. An observed cluster of highly shared sequence variants was recorded as a likely sequencing artifact.

This clonotype was obtained from a man aged 40-49 years in good health and CMV-seropositive. The chain combines TRBV5-1 with TRBJ2-1; TRBD2 aligns across 11 bases. The sample consisted of PBMCs. CDR3 loop: CASSFFSGRAYNEQFF. In DNA, the CDR3 is TGCGCCAGCAGCTTCTTTAGCGGGAGGGCCTACAATGAGCAGTTCTTC.